This T cell receptor (beta chain) was captured in a study of siplizumab effects on memory and regulatory T cells. Comment on this clone: Its antigen remains unknown.

Overall study results and limits: Unstimulated subsets accounted for the mapping of only a minor share of the clones that were alloreactive. The study did not confirm that proliferating Tregs from siplizumab cultures were suppressive. Alloreactive sequences traceable to unstimulated CD4+ memory cells were significantly reduced by siplizumab.

Clones were read by immunoSEQ multiplex PCR, and TCRdb kept only the in-frame ones, dropping some. The repertoire holds approximately 100,000 clones, with 91% as singletons. Germline V CDR1 and CDR2: LNHDA, SQIVND (reference sequence). The CDR3 is 13 residues long. Trimming pared 4 bases from V and 5 bases from J, leaving 11 bases between. This clonotype originated in a human donor in good health. Some clones in this sample may be carry-over from other donors' samples. The rearrangement links TRBV19 to TRBJ1-1; D remains unclear. The sample was CD4+ T cells sorted from blood. CDR3 nucleotide sequence: TGTGCCAGTAGTAACTTAGGGAGAACTGAAGCTTTCTTT. This gives the protein CASSNLGRTEAFF.